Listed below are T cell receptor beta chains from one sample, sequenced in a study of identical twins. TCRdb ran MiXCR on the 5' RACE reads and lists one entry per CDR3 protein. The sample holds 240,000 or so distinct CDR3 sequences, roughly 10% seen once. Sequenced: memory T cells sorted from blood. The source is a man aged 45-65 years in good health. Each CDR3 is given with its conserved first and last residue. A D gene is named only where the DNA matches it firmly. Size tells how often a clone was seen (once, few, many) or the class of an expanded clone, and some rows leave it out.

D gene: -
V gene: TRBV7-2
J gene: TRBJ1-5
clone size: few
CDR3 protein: CASSPGEAQPQHF

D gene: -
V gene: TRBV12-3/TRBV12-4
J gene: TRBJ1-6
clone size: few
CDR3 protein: CASAGTLDSPLHF

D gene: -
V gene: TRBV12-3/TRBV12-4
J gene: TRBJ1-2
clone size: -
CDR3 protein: CASSLVPQEDGYTF

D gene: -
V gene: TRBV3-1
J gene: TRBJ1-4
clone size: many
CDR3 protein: CASSQDNGRKKLFF

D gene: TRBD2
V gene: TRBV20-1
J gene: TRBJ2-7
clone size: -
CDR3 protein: CSARPPGLMRGGEQYF

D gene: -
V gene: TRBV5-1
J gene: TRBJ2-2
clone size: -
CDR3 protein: CASSLWEADTGELFF

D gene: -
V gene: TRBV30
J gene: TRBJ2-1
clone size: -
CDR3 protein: CAWSLTRGTQFF

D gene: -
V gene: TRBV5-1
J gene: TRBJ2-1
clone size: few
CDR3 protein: CASSLLNEQFF

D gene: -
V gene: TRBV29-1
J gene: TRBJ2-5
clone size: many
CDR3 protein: CSVDGYRGKQETQYF

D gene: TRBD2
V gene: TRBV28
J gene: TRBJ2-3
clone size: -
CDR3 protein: CASSPMGGLADTQYF

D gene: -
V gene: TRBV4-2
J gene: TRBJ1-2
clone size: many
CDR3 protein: CASSQDHRGEGANYGYTF

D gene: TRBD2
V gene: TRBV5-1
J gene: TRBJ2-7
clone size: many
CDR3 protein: CASSLDARLAEGEQYF

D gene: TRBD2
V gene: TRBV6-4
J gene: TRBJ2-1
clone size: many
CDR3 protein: CASSDSGLAGVQFF

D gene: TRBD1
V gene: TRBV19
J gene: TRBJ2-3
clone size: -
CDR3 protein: CASKINDRGTDTQYF

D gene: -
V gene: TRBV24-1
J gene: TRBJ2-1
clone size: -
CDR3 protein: CATSDPGQGLDNEQFF

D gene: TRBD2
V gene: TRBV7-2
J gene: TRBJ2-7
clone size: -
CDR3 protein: CASSLERGSYEQYF

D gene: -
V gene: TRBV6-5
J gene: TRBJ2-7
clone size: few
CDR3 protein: CASSYSIRGPSSYEQYF

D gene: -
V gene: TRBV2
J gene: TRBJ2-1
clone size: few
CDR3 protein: CASSRRESYNEQFF

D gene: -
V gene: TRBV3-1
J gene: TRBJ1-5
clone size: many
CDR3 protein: CASSQVVQPQHF

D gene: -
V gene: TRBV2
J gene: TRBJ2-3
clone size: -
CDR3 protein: CASRDLTDTQYF

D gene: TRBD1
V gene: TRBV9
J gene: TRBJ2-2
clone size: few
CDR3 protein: CASSARQGEAGELFF

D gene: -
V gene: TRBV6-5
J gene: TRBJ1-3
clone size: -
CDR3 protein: CASSYTLGGAAGNTIYF

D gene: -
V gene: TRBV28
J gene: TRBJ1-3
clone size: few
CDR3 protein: CASSPALGVNTIYF